This TCR beta chain was recovered during a study of cytomegalovirus exposure and HLA in healthy donors. CDR1 and CDR2 (germline): SEHNR, FQNEAQ (reference sequence). V was cut by 5 bases and J by 2 bases, with 12 bases left in between. The CDR3 sequence is 14 residues long. Here immunoSEQ multiplex PCR was the method, and the copy in TCRdb shows in-frame clones only, minus some. The table shows around 400,000 clones, with roughly 89% occurring only once. The genes are TRBV7-9 and TRBJ1-2; no clear D. The sequenced material came from PBMCs. This TCR was sampled from a woman between 18 and 29 years old in good health and CMV-seronegative. This CDR3 is CASSTVAPNYGYTF. The CDR3, as DNA: TGTGCCAGCAGCACCGTAGCACCCAACTATGGCTACACCTTC.